Sequencing of this T cell receptor beta chain was carried out in a study of blood T cell repertoires in COVID-19. Seattle patient enrollment occurred during active infection, with longitudinal follow-up thereafter. The table lists this clone with a count of one. Original handling: How many nucleated cells were present was estimated from reference gene primer amplification. Data came from immunoSEQ multiplex PCR; TCRdb stores just in-frame clones and leaves some out. V and J calls and clone size are those listed in that table; D and trimming were worked out from the DNA. Found here are roughly 150,000 clones, around four fifths of them singletons; the top ten hold 7.5% to 10%. This CDR3 spans 16 amino acids. V shed 0 bases and J shed 6 bases, with 18 bases lying between them. Germline CDR1 and CDR2: SGDLS and YYNGEE.

This receptor was obtained from a woman aged 80 or over with COVID-19, enrolled during active disease. This chain links TRBV9 with TRBJ1-2; D may be TRBD1 (6 bases). The sequenced sample was peripheral blood. CDR3 protein: CASSVGMGQIWDGYTF. CDR3 nucleotides: TGTGCCAGCAGCGTAGGGATGGGACAAATATGGGATGGCTACACCTTC.